These T cell receptor beta chains were read from a single sample in a study of blood T cell repertoires in COVID-19. Produced via immunoSEQ multiplex PCR; TCRdb's table is partial and in-frame only. The sample records under 95,000 clones, under 85% being singletons. Sequencing input: peripheral blood. These receptors all stem from a woman in her 70s with acute or convalescent COVID-19. The CDR3 runs from the conserved cysteine through the conserved F or W. Each record gives: CDR3 DNA, CDR3 protein, V gene, clone size, J gene, D gene. The D gene is left open where the match is weak. A row's size may be missing; if present it is once, few, many or a size class.

CDR3 DNA: TGTGCCAGCAGTCGTAGCGGGGGAGCCAAAAACATTCAGTACTTC
CDR3 protein: CASSRSGGAKNIQYF
V gene: TRBV27
clone size: .
J gene: TRBJ2-4
D gene: TRBD2

CDR3 DNA: TGTGCCAGCAGTGACCGGGACAGGGGAAGAAATGAGCAGTTCTTC
CDR3 protein: CASSDRDRGRNEQFF
V gene: TRBV6-1
clone size: .
J gene: TRBJ2-1
D gene: TRBD1

CDR3 DNA: TGTGCCAGTAGACTGGACTCTGGAAACACCATATATTTT
CDR3 protein: CASRLDSGNTIYF
V gene: TRBV2
clone size: .
J gene: TRBJ1-3
D gene: .

CDR3 DNA: TGTGCCAGCAGCTTTTACCAGGGTAACTATGGCTACACCTTC
CDR3 protein: CASSFYQGNYGYTF
V gene: TRBV5-5
clone size: .
J gene: TRBJ1-2
D gene: .

CDR3 DNA: TGTGCCAGCAGTAGACACCCCCCCGGAACTAATGAAAAACTGTTTTTT
CDR3 protein: CASSRHPPGTNEKLFF
V gene: TRBV28
clone size: .
J gene: TRBJ1-4
D gene: .

CDR3 DNA: TGCGCCAGCAGCTCCCCGGAACAGACAGATACGCAGTATTTT
CDR3 protein: CASSSPEQTDTQYF
V gene: TRBV5-1
clone size: once
J gene: TRBJ2-3
D gene: .

CDR3 DNA: TGTGCCAGCAGCCAAGGACTAGCGGGGGCTTCGATAAACATTCAGTACTTC
CDR3 protein: CASSQGLAGASINIQYF
V gene: TRBV4-2
clone size: .
J gene: TRBJ2-4
D gene: TRBD2

CDR3 DNA: TGTGCCAGCAGCTTCGCTAGCGGGGGCACAGATACGCAGTATTTT
CDR3 protein: CASSFASGGTDTQYF
V gene: TRBV7-9
clone size: .
J gene: TRBJ2-3
D gene: TRBD2

CDR3 DNA: TGTGCCAGTCGGGGGACCACTGGCCAACCTGATGAGCAGTTCTTC
CDR3 protein: CASRGTTGQPDEQFF
V gene: TRBV6-5
clone size: .
J gene: TRBJ2-1
D gene: .

CDR3 DNA: TGTGCTAGTGGTTTGGTCGGTCGGGACAGGGAGGATCAGCCCCAGCATTTT
CDR3 protein: CASGLVGRDREDQPQHF
V gene: TRBV12-5
clone size: .
J gene: TRBJ1-5
D gene: TRBD1

CDR3 DNA: TGCAGCGTTGCGCGGGGGGGCCTGAATGAGCAGTTCTTC
CDR3 protein: CSVARGGLNEQFF
V gene: TRBV29-1
clone size: .
J gene: TRBJ2-1
D gene: TRBD2

CDR3 DNA: TGTGCCAGCAGTGGTCCGGGACACACGGACCAAGAGACCCAGTACTTC
CDR3 protein: CASSGPGHTDQETQYF
V gene: TRBV6-1
clone size: .
J gene: TRBJ2-5
D gene: .

CDR3 DNA: TGCGCCGCGTCCCGGCCGGGGGGGAATCAGCCCCAGCATTTT
CDR3 protein: CAASRPGGNQPQHF
V gene: TRBV4-1
clone size: .
J gene: TRBJ1-5
D gene: .

CDR3 DNA: TGCGCCAGCAGCAAACCGCGACTAGCGGGGACTTACGAGCAGTACTTC
CDR3 protein: CASSKPRLAGTYEQYF
V gene: TRBV5-1
clone size: .
J gene: TRBJ2-7
D gene: TRBD2

CDR3 DNA: TGTGCCAGCACGGAGGCAGGCTGGGACTACGAGCAGTACTTC
CDR3 protein: CASTEAGWDYEQYF
V gene: TRBV2
clone size: .
J gene: TRBJ2-7
D gene: .

CDR3 DNA: TGTGCCTGCCGATCTCCGGGACTAGCGATGGAGACCCAGTACTTC
CDR3 protein: CACRSPGLAMETQYF
V gene: TRBV30
clone size: .
J gene: TRBJ2-5
D gene: TRBD2

CDR3 DNA: TGTGCCAGCAGCTTAGGGGCAGGGGAGAATTCACCCCTCCACTTT
CDR3 protein: CASSLGAGENSPLHF
V gene: TRBV7-9
clone size: .
J gene: TRBJ1-6
D gene: .

CDR3 DNA: TGCGCCAGCAGGCTTCACAGGTCCCCACCCCGGATCTATGGCTACACCTTC
CDR3 protein: CASRLHRSPPRIYGYTF
V gene: TRBV5-1
clone size: .
J gene: TRBJ1-2
D gene: .

CDR3 DNA: TGTGCCAGAAGCTTGGAGGCGGGGTACGAGCAGTACTTC
CDR3 protein: CARSLEAGYEQYF
V gene: TRBV5-3
clone size: .
J gene: TRBJ2-7
D gene: .

CDR3 DNA: TGTGCCAGCAGTGAAGTCTCGGGACAGAGGTCGAAACTGTTTTTT
CDR3 protein: CASSEVSGQRSKLFF
V gene: TRBV6-1
clone size: .
J gene: TRBJ1-4
D gene: TRBD1

CDR3 DNA: TGTGCCAGCAGCTTGGCGGGGGTGGAGGGGCAGTTCTTC
CDR3 protein: CASSLAGVEGQFF
V gene: TRBV5-6
clone size: .
J gene: TRBJ2-1
D gene: .

CDR3 DNA: TGTGCCAGCAGCTTGGTCGGGAGTGGATATGGCTACACCTTC
CDR3 protein: CASSLVGSGYGYTF
V gene: TRBV5-6
clone size: few
J gene: TRBJ1-2
D gene: .

CDR3 DNA: TGTGCCAGCAGCCAGTTCGAGGAGGGAACTGAAGCTTTCTTT
CDR3 protein: CASSQFEEGTEAFF
V gene: TRBV3-1/TRBV3-2
clone size: .
J gene: TRBJ1-1
D gene: .

CDR3 DNA: TGTGAGGGGGTCTGGGATGGCTACACCTTC
CDR3 protein: CEGVWDGYTF
V gene: TRBV27
clone size: .
J gene: TRBJ1-2
D gene: .

CDR3 DNA: TGTGCCAGCCGCTGGGGGCACAATCAGCCCCAGCATTTT
CDR3 protein: CASRWGHNQPQHF
V gene: TRBV28
clone size: .
J gene: TRBJ1-5
D gene: .

CDR3 DNA: TGTGCCAGCAGCACAGGAGTGAATCAGCCCCAGCATTTT
CDR3 protein: CASSTGVNQPQHF
V gene: TRBV7-9
clone size: .
J gene: TRBJ1-5
D gene: .

CDR3 DNA: TGTGCCAGTAGTATCGGACTAGCGGGCGGGGAGCTGTTTTTT
CDR3 protein: CASSIGLAGGELFF
V gene: TRBV19
clone size: .
J gene: TRBJ2-2
D gene: TRBD2

CDR3 DNA: TGTGCCAGCAGCTTAGAGGGGGGGACTAACTATGGCTACACCTTC
CDR3 protein: CASSLEGGTNYGYTF
V gene: TRBV7-9
clone size: .
J gene: TRBJ1-2
D gene: .

CDR3 DNA: TGTGCCAGCAGGCCCTTAGCGGGGAAGACTGAGCAGTTCTTC
CDR3 protein: CASRPLAGKTEQFF
V gene: TRBV7-2
clone size: .
J gene: TRBJ2-1
D gene: TRBD2

CDR3 DNA: TGCAGCGTTGCTAGGACAGGGGTCTCTGGAAACACCATATATTTT
CDR3 protein: CSVARTGVSGNTIYF
V gene: TRBV29-1
clone size: .
J gene: TRBJ1-3
D gene: TRBD1

CDR3 DNA: TGTGCCAGCAGCTTGGCAGTCCACTACGAGCAGTACTTC
CDR3 protein: CASSLAVHYEQYF
V gene: TRBV5-5
clone size: .
J gene: TRBJ2-7
D gene: .

CDR3 DNA: TGTGCCAGCAGCCTCACAGGAGACTATGGCTACACCTTC
CDR3 protein: CASSLTGDYGYTF
V gene: TRBV3-1/TRBV3-2
clone size: .
J gene: TRBJ1-2
D gene: .

CDR3 DNA: TGCGCCAGCCGGACAGGGGCTTCGAACACTGAAGCTTTCTTT
CDR3 protein: CASRTGASNTEAFF
V gene: TRBV5-1
clone size: .
J gene: TRBJ1-1
D gene: TRBD1

CDR3 DNA: TGTGCCAGCAGGGGCTCGGGACAGGGAGATTCTGAAGCTTTCTTT
CDR3 protein: CASRGSGQGDSEAFF
V gene: TRBV28
clone size: few
J gene: TRBJ1-1
D gene: TRBD1

CDR3 DNA: TGTGCCAGCAGCGTGGCACAGGGAAAAGAAAAACTGTTTTTT
CDR3 protein: CASSVAQGKEKLFF
V gene: TRBV5-5
clone size: once
J gene: TRBJ1-4
D gene: .

CDR3 DNA: TGCGCCAGCAGCGACGGGGACTATGGCTACACCTTC
CDR3 protein: CASSDGDYGYTF
V gene: TRBV10-1
clone size: .
J gene: TRBJ1-2
D gene: .

CDR3 DNA: TGTGCCAGCAGCTACAGGGGAGCTGGAAACACCATATATTTT
CDR3 protein: CASSYRGAGNTIYF
V gene: TRBV3-1/TRBV3-2
clone size: .
J gene: TRBJ1-3
D gene: TRBD1

CDR3 DNA: TGCGCCAGCAGCCTCGGGACAGGGGGCACTGAAGCTTTCTTT
CDR3 protein: CASSLGTGGTEAFF
V gene: TRBV5-1
clone size: .
J gene: TRBJ1-1
D gene: TRBD1

CDR3 DNA: TGTGCCAGCAGCCAAGTTACAGGATTAGCCAAAAACATTCAGTACTTC
CDR3 protein: CASSQVTGLAKNIQYF
V gene: TRBV4-2
clone size: .
J gene: TRBJ2-4
D gene: .

CDR3 DNA: TGTGCCAGCAGCCCCTTTAGGGGGCCCCGAACCTACGAGCAGTACTTC
CDR3 protein: CASSPFRGPRTYEQYF
V gene: TRBV7-8
clone size: once
J gene: TRBJ2-7
D gene: TRBD1

CDR3 DNA: TGCAGTGCTAGTGTAGGGGGCGGATACAATGAGCAGTTCTTC
CDR3 protein: CSASVGGGYNEQFF
V gene: TRBV20-1
clone size: few
J gene: TRBJ2-1
D gene: TRBD1

CDR3 DNA: TGTGCCAGCAGCTCGGGACAGGGGTATGGCTACACCTTC
CDR3 protein: CASSSGQGYGYTF
V gene: TRBV11-3
clone size: .
J gene: TRBJ1-2
D gene: TRBD1

CDR3 DNA: TGCAGCGTTGTCAGGGGGACCTCTGGAAACACCATATATTTT
CDR3 protein: CSVVRGTSGNTIYF
V gene: TRBV29-1
clone size: once
J gene: TRBJ1-3
D gene: TRBD1

CDR3 DNA: TGTGCCAGTAGTATAGGGACAGGACTTGCTCAGCCCCAGCATTTT
CDR3 protein: CASSIGTGLAQPQHF
V gene: TRBV19
clone size: .
J gene: TRBJ1-5
D gene: TRBD1

CDR3 DNA: TGTGCCAGTAGTAAGCTGTCCTCTGGAAACACCATATATTTT
CDR3 protein: CASSKLSSGNTIYF
V gene: TRBV19
clone size: .
J gene: TRBJ1-3
D gene: .

CDR3 DNA: TGTGCCGGGGGCACTTCGTCCTGGGGCTACACCTTC
CDR3 protein: CAGGTSSWGYTF
V gene: TRBV30
clone size: .
J gene: TRBJ1-2
D gene: .

CDR3 DNA: TGTGCCAGCAGCTCCCCTTCTGGCGGGATAGATACGCAGTATTTT
CDR3 protein: CASSSPSGGIDTQYF
V gene: TRBV7-3
clone size: .
J gene: TRBJ2-3
D gene: .

CDR3 DNA: TGTGCCAGCTCAGAAGACACCGGCTCCTACGAGCAGTACTTC
CDR3 protein: CASSEDTGSYEQYF
V gene: TRBV18
clone size: .
J gene: TRBJ2-7
D gene: .